Sequencing of this TCR beta chain was carried out in a study of shared clonotypes between healthy human individuals (dated by TCRdb to the early 2020s). Describing the broader study: A few men and two women, aged 18 to 49 years, made up the cohort. Libraries were prepared and TCR repertoires were sequenced by different laboratories using diverse techniques, in order to increase sequencing depth and limit assay-specific biases. Blood TCR repertoires of a handful of healthy adults were deeply sequenced to estimate repertoire size and the extent of clonotype sharing between individuals. Per donor, leukapheresis produced somewhere between about 0.9 and 9.5 billion PBMCs. For each donor, CD4 naive and CD4 memory were each run on three plates, CD8 naive on two plates, and CD8 memory on one plate. General study outcomes and caveats: Naive subsets generally had larger estimated clonotype richness than memory subsets did. Pairwise subsampling indicated that sequencing depth was expected to affect the degree of clonotype sharing among donors. The small number of donors limited the genetic and exposure-history diversity represented. Sharing across four donors was observed for around 4.8% of naive CD4, over 3% of naive CD8, over 2% of memory CD4, and about 0.4% of memory CD8 clonotypes. Incomplete sequencing was indicated by rarefaction of sorted-subset datasets, despite the large sequencing depth. Higher generation probabilities were observed for clonotypes shared by all four sorted-subset donors than for non-shared clonotypes. Sampling was limited to blood, and TCR repertoires in tissue likely differ from TCR repertoires in blood.

Including the terminal cysteine and phenylalanine, the CDR3 comprises 13 residues. Only CDR3 DNA is held: 39 bases, read in frame from base 1. At the junction V is shortened by 6 bases and J by 5 bases, with 13 bases in between. According to the germline V gene (reference sequence), CDR1 reads MNHNY and CDR2 reads SVGAGI. Using the deep immunoSEQ assay, TCR CDR3 regions were amplified from genomic DNA by multiplex PCR. Genomic DNA extracted from each cell subset was distributed evenly over all wells of several immunoSEQ 96-well plates, and each plate served as one replicate. For sorted subsets, each replicate PCR was loaded with approximately 200 ng genomic DNA, equivalent to 30,000 or so T cell genomes. The purified libraries were quantified using a Qubit 3.0 fluorometer, sized with a Bioanalyzer 2100, and then quantified again using the KAPA Library Quantification kit. Every immunoSEQ 96-well plate was sequenced on a separate single-read 150-cycle Illumina NextSeq 550 flow cell. The paper's data handling went like this. The immunoSEQ output contained only junctional sequences without quality scores, so filtering could not match that applied to full-length reads. Sequences were annotated with PyIR, a Python wrapper for IgBLAST v1.9, using IMGT germline references to assign V/J genes and CDR3. Reads were removed for weak V/J assignments (E-value above 1e-6), missing CDR3, stop codons, out-of-frame junctions, or ambiguous translated residues. V3J clonotypes were defined as sequences sharing the same inferred V gene, J gene, and CDR3 amino acid sequence. Percentage overlap between repertoires was calculated by dividing the number of shared unique clonotypes by the size of the smaller repertoire. RTK rarefaction, the Chao1 estimator, and Recon v2.1 estimates of unobserved clonotypes were used to assess repertoire richness. Generation probabilities were computed with OLGA for all TCRbeta clonotypes obtained by the gDNA method from a few donors. TCRdb retrieved this table from immuneACCESS and kept in-frame rearrangements only. Not all clones are present; in checked studies, unresolved V genes account for under half, and no reason is known for the remainder. V and J calls and clone size are those listed in that table; D and trimming were worked out from the DNA. The sample contains 2.3 million or so clones, 80% to 95% of them found a single time. The leading ten clones occupy about 0.41% of the sample.

The donors were healthy, HIV-negative adults who had no recently reported acute infections or vaccinations. All donors were Caucasian adults living in Nashville, Tennessee, USA. Magnetic negative selection was used to enrich CD4+ T cells, after which naive cells were positively selected on CD45RA and the negative fraction became the memory subset. After blood collection by leukapheresis, PBMCs were isolated using Ficoll-Histopaque density gradient centrifugation and then cryopreserved in the vapor phase of liquid nitrogen. Purity and quantity of every magnetically sorted T cell population were checked by analytical flow cytometry. Genomic DNA was isolated from every sorted fraction and measured by UV absorbance on a Nanodrop 2000c. As concerns this clone: The antigen this receptor binds is unknown. No much larger clone exists at a distance of one base, and base qualities are not known.

The sequenced sample consisted of naive CD4+ T cells from PBMCs. This specimen's cell subset or site label, interpreted: CD45RA+ positively selected. This receptor chain uses TRBV6-6 and TRBJ1-1, with no D gene named confidently. This receptor was identified in a man aged 18 to 35 in good health. Some clones in this sample may be carry-over from other donors' samples. The sequenced DNA is TGTGCCAGCAGCCAGGACCCATGGACTGAAGCTTTCTTT. Its protein is CASSQDPWTEAFF.